The T cell receptor (beta chain) under discussion was sequenced for a study of CD8+ T cells in alopecia areata. Study-level background: Patients in the treated group were given tofacitinib by mouth, 5 to 10 mg twice a day. For 6 to 18 months, tofacitinib was taken, and 6 months off drug followed.

V dropped 1 base and J dropped 7; count of bases not matched to a gene: 4. The CDR3 runs 15 residues. Germline CDR1 reads MGHRA; CDR2 reads YSYEKL. Sampling of alopecia areata patients yielded lesional scalp punch biopsies as well as peripheral blood. Investigators sorted PBMCs to obtain both CD4+ and CD8+ T cells. Following extraction, RNA underwent reverse transcription to cDNA, which served as the sequencing template. Only in-frame clones appear in the TCRdb table, and some are missing; sequencing was by immunoSEQ multiplex PCR. The repertoire holds 45,000 to 70,000 clones, with 90% to 97% as singletons.

This sequence originates from a human donor with alopecia areata. Material: CD8+ T cells sorted from blood, obtained at week 0. This chain connects TRBV4-1 to TRBJ2-2, with 9 bases fitting TRBD1. The CDR3 nucleotides read TGCGCCAGCAGCCAAGGGGACAGGGAAATCGGGGAGCTGTTTTTT. This codes for CASSQGDREIGELFF.